This T cell receptor beta chain was found in a study of control samples from healthy donors and cancer patients. This clone was counted once. TCRdb's table, derived via immunoSEQ multiplex PCR, lists solely in-frame clones and lacks some. This table holds around 150,000 clones, over 90% found once. The length of the CDR3 is 12 residues. V was shortened by 3 bases and J by 0 bases, with 6 bases between the two germline ends. The V gene's germline CDR1 is SQVTM and CDR2 ANQGSEA. The origin of this receptor is a woman under 40 in good health. This sequence joins TRBV29-1 and TRBJ2-7, with D possibly matching TRBD1 (6 bases). What was sequenced was blood. The CDR3: CSVEDSSYEQYF. The CDR3 DNA reads TGCAGCGTTGAGGACAGCTCCTACGAGCAGTACTTC.